A single sample gave rise to the 17 T cell receptor beta chains below, sequenced in a study of blood T cell repertoires in COVID-19. Sequencing was performed with immunoSEQ multiplex PCR; in TCRdb, only in-frame clones are kept and a portion is missing. The sample has 220,000 or so clones; 84% are singletons. Sequencing was done on a sample of peripheral blood. The receptor source for this set is an older woman with acute or convalescent COVID-19.

The V and J genes are TRBV20-1 and TRBJ1-5; D not certain. CDR3 length: 12 residues. Germline assignment: CDR1 DFQATT and CDR2 SNEGSKA (reference sequence). Trimming shortened V by 6 bases and J by 4 bases, and 10 bases separated the two germline ends. Here the CDR3 DNA reads TGCAGTGCCAGTGGGAGTAATCAGCCCCAGCATTTT. Amino acid sequence: CSASGSNQPQHF.

This clone was detected once. The rearrangement joins TRBV4-1 to TRBJ1-2; D unresolved. V was cut by 0 bases and J by 2 bases, with 7 bases left in between. Germline CDR1 and CDR2: MGHRA and YSYEKL. This CDR3 has 14 residues. The CDR3 reads CASSQERWNYGYTF. The CDR3 DNA sequence: TGCGCCAGCAGCCAAGAGAGATGGAACTATGGCTACACCTTC.

The V and J genes are TRBV19 and TRBJ2-6; weak D call: TRBD1 (5 bases). CDR1 LNHDA and CDR2 SQIVND come from the germline V gene (reference sequence). The CDR3 runs 15 residues. V lost 7 bases, J lost 0 bases, and 10 bases lay in between. The CDR3 nucleotides read TGTGCCAGTACTCGACAGATCTCTGGGGCCAACGTCCTGACTTTC. It specifies CASTRQISGANVLTF. Based on the CDR3 plus reference TRBV19 and TRBJ2-6, the full variable domain is DGGITQSPKYLFRKEGQNVTLSCEQNLNHDAMYWYRQDPGQGLRLIYYSQIVNDFQKGDIAEGYSVSREKKESFPLTVTSAQKNPTAFYLCASTRQISGANVLTFGAGSRLTVL.

J is TRBJ2-3 and V is TRBV6-6; D gene uncertain. V lost 9 bases and J lost 2, with 15 bases in between. In germline, CDR1 is MNHNY, CDR2 SVGAGI (reference sequence). The CDR3 sequence is 14 residues long. The DNA of the CDR3 is TGTGCCAGTATAGACTCCTCCGTCACAGATACGCAGTATTTT. It codes for CASIDSSVTDTQYF.

The sample holds one count of this clone. The V and J genes are TRBV5-1 and TRBJ2-1; TRBD2 matches 9 bases. From germline, CDR1 is SGHRS and CDR2 YFSETQ. The junction had 6 bases not matched to a gene; V was cut back by 0 bases and J by 2 bases. This CDR3 is 17 amino acids long. CDR3 sequence reads: CASSLEGLARAYNEQFF. The CDR3 DNA follows: TGCGCCAGCAGCTTGGAGGGACTAGCTAGAGCCTACAATGAGCAGTTCTTC.

This clone was observed a single time. J is TRBJ2-3 and V is TRBV5-1; D possibly corresponds to TRBD1 (6 bases). CDR1 is SGHRS and CDR2 is YFSETQ in the germline V gene. V gave up 4 bases and J gave up 2 bases, with 23 bases separating them. The CDR3 totals 18 residues. The chain's CDR3 is CASSPQPLERTVTDTQYF. In DNA, the CDR3 is TGCGCCAGCAGCCCCCAACCCCTCGAGCGGACAGTCACAGATACGCAGTATTTT.

This clone was counted a few times. The chain combines TRBV4-3 with TRBJ1-4; D gene uncertain. V lost 3 bases to trimming and J lost 7 bases, with 15 bases between them. Germline CDR1 LGHNA, CDR2 YSLEER. The CDR3 contains 15 residues. The DNA for the CDR3 is TGCGCCAGCAGCCAGACTGCAGGACGGGGTGAAAAACTGTTTTTT. Its protein product is CASSQTAGRGEKLFF.

The chain carries TRBV27 and TRBJ2-1; 12 bases map to TRBD2. Germline loops: CDR1 MNHEY, CDR2 SMNVEV (reference sequence). The CDR3 runs 20 residues. J was trimmed by 7 bases and V by 6 bases; bases with no gene match: 22. The CDR3 reads CASSRQGSWLAGGPGNEQFF. CDR3 nucleotide sequence: TGTGCCAGCAGCAGACAGGGTTCTTGGCTAGCGGGGGGGCCAGGGAATGAGCAGTTCTTC.

V and J are TRBV18 and TRBJ2-1, with D possibly matching TRBD2 (6 bases). CDR3 length: 15 residues. V lost 6 bases and J 5 bases, leaving 17 bases between the germline ends. The germline CDR1 and CDR2 sequences are KGHSH and LQKENI. The CDR3 coding sequence is TGTGCCAGCTCGCGGGGACTTGTCGCGGACAATGAGCAGTTCTTC. Its protein product is CASSRGLVADNEQFF.

The chain recombines TRBV5-1 with TRBJ2-7; unclear D gene. The length of the CDR3 is 15 residues. Germline V gives CDR1 SGHRS, CDR2 YFSETQ. V shed 0 bases and J shed 0 bases, with 10 bases lying between them. The DNA of the CDR3 is TGCGCCAGCAGCTTGGACAGCTCCAGCTCCTACGAGCAGTACTTC. This sequence encodes CASSLDSSSSYEQYF.

The rearrangement links TRBV11-2 to TRBJ1-2, with D perhaps matching TRBD1 (6 bases). With 5 bases removed from V and 4 bases from J, the gap between germline ends came to 11 bases. Germline CDR1 reads SGHAT; CDR2 reads FQNNGV. The CDR3 spans 13 residues. In DNA form, the CDR3 reads TGTGCCAGCAGCACGACAGGTACCTATGGCTACACCTTC. Its translation is CASSTTGTYGYTF. The full variable domain, rest sourced from reference TRBV11-2 and TRBJ1-2, is EAGVAQSPRYKIIEKRQSVAFWCNPISGHATLYWYQQILGQGPKLLIQFQNNGVVDDSQLPKDRFSAERLKGVDSTLKIQPAKLEDSAVYLCASSTTGTYGYTFGSGTRLTVV.

This clone occurred once. The rearrangement links TRBV4-1 to TRBJ1-3, with D unresolved. The CDR3 covers 17 residues. V lost 0 bases to trimming and J lost 3 bases, with 15 bases between them. From germline, CDR1 is MGHRA and CDR2 YSYEKL. DNA of the CDR3: TGCGCCAGCAGCCAAGACGGAGACCAAAATCGTGGAAACACCATATATTTT. The encoded protein is CASSQDGDQNRGNTIYF.

The V call is TRBV10-3, the J call TRBJ2-5; D remains unclear. Germline CDR1 ENHRY, CDR2 SYGVKD. This CDR3 is built from 11 residues. With 10 bases removed from V and 0 bases from J, the gap between germline ends came to 6 bases. The CDR3 bases are TGTGCCACCAAAAACCAAGAGACCCAGTACTTC. Translation gives CATKNQETQYF.

The chain is built from TRBV3-1 (or the pseudogene TRBV3-2) and TRBJ1-2; possibly TRBD1 for D (5 bases). V dropped 2 bases and J dropped 0 bases, with 13 bases sitting between them. Germline-derived CDR1 and CDR2 are LGHDT and YNNKEL (reference sequence). The CDR3 length is 16 residues. CDR3: CASSQFLGGANYGYTF. The CDR3 DNA reads as TGTGCCAGCAGCCAATTTCTTGGAGGGGCTAACTATGGCTACACCTTC.

The chain links TRBV4-1 to TRBJ2-1; the match to TRBD2 covers 8 bases. With 4 bases clipped from V and 3 bases from J, the junction kept 5 bases outside the gene matches. Germline V gives CDR1 MGHRA, CDR2 YSYEKL. The CDR3 sequence is 15 residues long. CDR3 sequence: CASSRERGSYNEQFF. In DNA, the CDR3 is TGCGCCAGCAGCCGGGAGCGGGGGAGCTACAATGAGCAGTTCTTC.

The chain has TRBV5-4 and TRBJ2-6, with 10 positions matching TRBD1. Germline V gene data show CDR1 as SGHNT and CDR2 as YYREEE (reference sequence). Trimming took 3 bases from V and 1 from J; bases not matched to a gene: 7. The length of the CDR3 is 18 residues. CDR3 DNA sequence: TGTGCCAGCAGCTCGGGGAGGGACAGGGGTTCTGGGGCCAACGTCCTGACTTTC. Amino acids: CASSSGRDRGSGANVLTF.

V gene TRBV10-3 combines with J gene TRBJ1-6; 7 nucleotides agree with TRBD1. The length of the CDR3 is 13 residues. Germline values: CDR1 ENHRY, CDR2 SYGVKD. V gave up 3 bases and J gave up 7 bases; unmatched junction bases: 0. The CDR3 DNA is TGTGCCATCAGTGACAGGGGGAATTCACCCCTCCACTTT. This encodes CAISDRGNSPLHF.